The sequence of this T cell receptor (beta chain) was determined in a study of CD8 T cells in Susac syndrome. TEMRA cells were FACS-enriched and CD8+ and CD4+ T cells negatively isolated. Between the trimmed V and J ends, which lost 1 base and 6 bases, there was a span of 12 bases. Germline CDR1 and CDR2: LNHNV and YYDKDF (reference sequence). This CDR3 comprises 15 residues. General study findings and limits: Expansion of clones was not seen in the CD4+ T cell repertoires of Susac syndrome. As acknowledged by the study, its TCR sequencing and HLA analysis included a relatively small number of individuals.

cDNA came from about 0.51 to 1 ug RNA primed by random hexamers. Each CDR3 protein gets one entry after TCRdb re-called the immunoSEQ multiplex PCR reads with MiXCR. The sample records roughly 200,000 distinct CDR3 sequences, 90% to 95% being singletons. About this clonotype: Its antigen is currently unknown.

The material sequenced was CD4+ T cells from PBMCs. The receptor was derived from a human donor with Susac syndrome. The V and J genes are TRBV15 and TRBJ2-2; weak D call: TRBD2 (5 bases). As DNA, the CDR3 is TGTGCCACCAGCAGAGCCTTAGCGTCTCCCGGGGAGCTGTTTTTT. Residues: CATSRALASPGELFF.